A selection of T cell receptor beta chains follows, all from one sample in a study of blood T cell repertoires in COVID-19. The table came from immunoSEQ multiplex PCR; TCRdb's copy has only in-frame clones and leaves some out. The sample lists under 250,000 clones, approximately 80% seen once, with roughly 3.3% in the top ten. Sequenced: peripheral blood. The receptor set was obtained from a woman under 30 with acute or convalescent COVID-19. Each CDR3 is given with its conserved first and last residue. A D gene is named only where the DNA matches it firmly. Some rows mark clone size as missing; the rest say once, few, many or name a class of expanded clone.

j_call: TRBJ1-5; clone_size: NA; d_call: NA; v_call: TRBV6-6; cdr3_aa: CASSTSGNQPQHF; cdr3_nt: TGTGCCAGCAGTACCTCGGGTAATCAGCCCCAGCATTTT
j_call: TRBJ1-6; clone_size: few; d_call: NA; v_call: TRBV6-1; cdr3_aa: CASSERVGRAASRSPLHF; cdr3_nt: TGTGCCAGCAGTGAAAGGGTCGGCAGGGCCGCCTCAAGATCACCCCTCCACTTT
j_call: TRBJ2-7; clone_size: NA; d_call: NA; v_call: TRBV4-3; cdr3_aa: CASSLLEVTSYEQYF; cdr3_nt: TGCGCCAGCAGCCTCCTGGAGGTAACCTCCTACGAGCAGTACTTC
j_call: TRBJ2-1; clone_size: NA; d_call: TRBD2; v_call: TRBV2; cdr3_aa: CASNVRRLAGEEQFF; cdr3_nt: TGTGCCAGCAACGTTAGGAGACTAGCGGGAGAGGAGCAGTTCTTC
j_call: TRBJ2-1; clone_size: NA; d_call: TRBD2; v_call: TRBV5-1; cdr3_aa: CASSLPSGSNEQFF; cdr3_nt: TGCGCCAGCAGCTTACCTAGCGGGAGCAATGAGCAGTTCTTC
j_call: TRBJ2-7; clone_size: NA; d_call: TRBD2; v_call: TRBV27; cdr3_aa: CASSPYLELAAAYEQYF; cdr3_nt: TGTGCCAGCAGTCCTTATCTCGAACTAGCGGCCGCCTACGAGCAGTACTTC
j_call: TRBJ2-4; clone_size: NA; d_call: NA; v_call: TRBV10-1; cdr3_aa: CARARGRPLAKNIQYF; cdr3_nt: TGCGCCAGGGCCAGGGGCAGGCCGTTAGCCAAAAACATTCAGTACTTC
j_call: TRBJ2-1; clone_size: NA; d_call: TRBD2; v_call: TRBV19; cdr3_aa: CASSSGRAHEQFF; cdr3_nt: TGTGCCAGTAGTAGCGGGAGGGCCCATGAGCAGTTCTTC
j_call: TRBJ1-2; clone_size: NA; d_call: TRBD1; v_call: TRBV29-1; cdr3_aa: CSVGAGGYGYGYTF; cdr3_nt: TGCAGCGTTGGGGCAGGGGGGTATGGCTATGGCTACACCTTC
j_call: TRBJ2-5; clone_size: NA; d_call: NA; v_call: TRBV5-1; cdr3_aa: CASSSGVVETQYF; cdr3_nt: TGCGCCAGCAGCTCGGGGGTGGTAGAGACCCAGTACTTC
j_call: TRBJ1-6; clone_size: NA; d_call: TRBD1; v_call: TRBV2; cdr3_aa: CASSGRTGDNSPLHF; cdr3_nt: TGTGCCAGCAGTGGGCGGACAGGGGATAATTCACCCCTCCACTTT
j_call: TRBJ2-2; clone_size: NA; d_call: NA; v_call: TRBV6-5; cdr3_aa: CASSPAAAPGELFF; cdr3_nt: TGTGCCAGCAGCCCAGCGGCCGCTCCCGGGGAGCTGTTTTTT
j_call: TRBJ2-2; clone_size: NA; d_call: NA; v_call: TRBV7-6; cdr3_aa: CASSIRAGRGTGELFF; cdr3_nt: TGTGCCAGCAGCATTAGGGCAGGGCGGGGCACCGGGGAGCTGTTTTTT
j_call: TRBJ1-4; clone_size: NA; d_call: NA; v_call: TRBV18; cdr3_aa: CASSPLQGITNEKLFF; cdr3_nt: TGTGCCAGCTCACCCTTGCAGGGGATTACTAATGAAAAACTGTTTTTT
j_call: TRBJ2-5; clone_size: NA; d_call: TRBD1; v_call: TRBV19; cdr3_aa: CASSRQGVGQETQYF; cdr3_nt: TGTGCCAGTAGTCGACAGGGCGTAGGCCAAGAGACCCAGTACTTC
j_call: TRBJ2-7; clone_size: NA; d_call: NA; v_call: TRBV28; cdr3_aa: CASSFNPGGYEQYF; cdr3_nt: TGTGCCAGCAGTTTTAATCCAGGGGGGTACGAGCAGTACTTC
j_call: TRBJ1-3; clone_size: NA; d_call: NA; v_call: TRBV7-9; cdr3_aa: CASSLALGGPGNTIYF; cdr3_nt: TGTGCCAGCAGCTTAGCGCTCGGTGGGCCTGGAAACACCATATATTTT
j_call: TRBJ2-2; clone_size: NA; d_call: NA; v_call: TRBV6-2/TRBV6-3; cdr3_aa: CASSLRDTGELFF; cdr3_nt: TGTGCCAGCAGTCTTCGGGACACCGGGGAGCTGTTTTTT
j_call: TRBJ1-2; clone_size: NA; d_call: TRBD1; v_call: TRBV29-1; cdr3_aa: CSVVDRGLGGYTF; cdr3_nt: TGCAGCGTTGTGGACAGGGGTTTGGGAGGCTACACCTTC
j_call: TRBJ2-7; clone_size: NA; d_call: TRBD1; v_call: TRBV27; cdr3_aa: CASRPAGTGGYEQYF; cdr3_nt: TGTGCCAGCAGGCCGGCCGGGACAGGGGGCTACGAGCAGTACTTC
j_call: TRBJ1-5; clone_size: few; d_call: NA; v_call: TRBV7-8; cdr3_aa: CASSSSVGYSNQPQHF; cdr3_nt: TGTGCCAGCAGCTCCTCCGTCGGGTATAGCAATCAGCCCCAGCATTTT
j_call: TRBJ2-5; clone_size: NA; d_call: TRBD2; v_call: TRBV4-2; cdr3_aa: CASSHGGRDQETQYF; cdr3_nt: TGTGCCAGCAGCCACGGCGGGAGGGACCAAGAGACCCAGTACTTC